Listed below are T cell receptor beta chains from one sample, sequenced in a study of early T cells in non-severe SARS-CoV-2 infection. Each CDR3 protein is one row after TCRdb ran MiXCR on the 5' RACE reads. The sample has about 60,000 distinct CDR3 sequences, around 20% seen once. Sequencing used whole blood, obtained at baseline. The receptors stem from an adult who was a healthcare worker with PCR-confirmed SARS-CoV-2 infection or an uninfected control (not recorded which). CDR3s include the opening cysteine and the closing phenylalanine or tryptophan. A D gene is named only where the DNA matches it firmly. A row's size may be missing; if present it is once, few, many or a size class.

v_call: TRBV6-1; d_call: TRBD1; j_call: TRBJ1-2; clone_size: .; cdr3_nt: TGTGCCATCGCCCCCCGAATGACAGGGCGCTATGGCTACACCTTC; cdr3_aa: CAIAPRMTGRYGYTF
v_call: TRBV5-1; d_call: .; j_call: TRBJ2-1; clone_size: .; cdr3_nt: TGCGCCAGCAGCGCACTAGGGAGTAGCTCCTACAATGAGCAGTTCTTC; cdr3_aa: CASSALGSSSYNEQFF
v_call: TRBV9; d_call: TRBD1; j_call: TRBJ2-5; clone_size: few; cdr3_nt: TGTGCCAGCAGCAGTACCGACGGGGACAGGCAAGAGACCCAGTACTTC; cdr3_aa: CASSSTDGDRQETQYF
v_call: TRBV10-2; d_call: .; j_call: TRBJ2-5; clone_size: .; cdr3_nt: TGCGCCAGCCGAGGGGAAGCCCGCACTGGGGAGACCCAGTACTTC; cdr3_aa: CASRGEARTGETQYF
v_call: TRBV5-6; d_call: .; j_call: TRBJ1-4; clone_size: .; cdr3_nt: TGTGCCAGCAGCCTAGGAGGGGTTGAAAAACTGTTTTTT; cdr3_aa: CASSLGGVEKLFF
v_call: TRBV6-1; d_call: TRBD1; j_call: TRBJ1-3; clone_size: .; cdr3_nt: TGTGCCAGTCGGGACAGCAGCTCTGGAAACACCATATATTTT; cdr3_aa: CASRDSSSGNTIYF
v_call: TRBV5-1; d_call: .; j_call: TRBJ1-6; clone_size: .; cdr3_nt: TGCGCCAGCAGCGGGGGGCAGGCCGTCGTAACACCCCTCCACTTT; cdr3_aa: CASSGGQAVVTPLHF
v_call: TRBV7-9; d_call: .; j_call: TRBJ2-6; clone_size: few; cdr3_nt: TGTGCCAGCAGCTCGGGATCCAGCTCTGGGGCCAACGTCCTGACTTTC; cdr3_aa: CASSSGSSSGANVLTF
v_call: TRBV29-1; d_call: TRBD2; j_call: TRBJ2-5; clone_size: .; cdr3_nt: TGCAGCGTTGAAGACCCGGGGGGGACGAAGACCCAGTACTTC; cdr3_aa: CSVEDPGGTKTQYF
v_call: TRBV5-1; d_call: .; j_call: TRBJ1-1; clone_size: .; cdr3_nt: TGCGCCAGCAGCTTGGATCGTGGGCACACTGAAGCTTTCTTT; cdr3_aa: CASSLDRGHTEAFF
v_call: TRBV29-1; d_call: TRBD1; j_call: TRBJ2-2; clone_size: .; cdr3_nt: TGCAGCGCCGGACAGGGGAAGGCCGGGGAGCTGTTTTTT; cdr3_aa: CSAGQGKAGELFF
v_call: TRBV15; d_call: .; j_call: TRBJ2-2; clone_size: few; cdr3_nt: TGTGCCACCAGCGTAAATCCCGGGGAGCTGTTTTTT; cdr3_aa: CATSVNPGELFF
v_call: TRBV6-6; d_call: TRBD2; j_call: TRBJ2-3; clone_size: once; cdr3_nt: TGTGCCAGCAGTTACTCGCTAGCGGGGGTGGGCACAGATACGCAGTATTTT; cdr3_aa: CASSYSLAGVGTDTQYF